The 16 T cell receptor beta chains reported below all come from one sample, sequenced in a study of T and B cells in COVID-19 patients (dated by TCRdb to about 2020). The reads were generated on an Illumina MiSeq. Multiplex PCR with BIOMED2 TRB-A/B primer pools was used to amplify the TRB rearrangements. The raw public data were reprocessed by TCRdb itself: fastp quality trimming at Q25, MiXCR clonotype calling, in-frame beta chains only. Rows are combined by CDR3 protein, so each entry shows the most common genes and DNA. This sample comprises more than 5,500 distinct CDR3 sequences, more than 25% of them detected only once. The ten largest clones represent 20% to 30% of the sample. TRB repertoires were amplified using about 240-550 ng of genomic DNA isolated from blood. Sequencing input: blood. The receptors come from a human donor who had recovered from COVID-19.

This clonotype has only a few counts. The chain links TRBV18 to TRBJ2-5; D is possibly TRBD2 (5 bases). V was clipped by 2 bases and J by 3 bases, with 19 bases between them. CDR3 size: 17 residues. CDR1 and CDR2 from the germline V gene are KGHSH and LQKENI. The CDR3 coding sequence is TGTGCCAGCTCACCAAGCACCTCGGACGGGAAGGAAGAGACCCAGTACTTC. This encodes CASSPSTSDGKEETQYF.

On this clonotype: One junction end does not reproduce the germline sequence, and a read error may be involved. The rearrangement joins TRBV6-1 to TRBJ1-2, with D perhaps matching TRBD1 (5 bases). Germline V gene sequence: CDR1 MNHNS, CDR2 SASEGT. The CDR3 is 15 amino acids. CDR3: CVSSNPWEGSRGYTF. CDR3 DNA sequence: TGTGTCAGCAGCAACCCTTGGGAGGGGTCGAGAGGCTACACCTTC.

The chain links TRBV19 to TRBJ1-1; D is ambiguous. CDR3 size: 12 residues. Trimming cost V 7 bases and J 0 bases, with 6 bases left between them. Per germline, CDR1 LNHDA and CDR2 SQIVND (reference sequence). The CDR3 sequence: CASKRLNTEAFF. The CDR3 DNA follows: TGTGCCAGTAAGCGGCTGAACACTGAAGCTTTCTTT. Drawing the rest from reference TRBV19 and TRBJ1-1, the complete variable domain is DGGITQSPKYLFRKEGQNVTLSCEQNLNHDAMYWYRQDPGQGLRLIYYSQIVNDFQKGDIAEGYSVSREKKESFPLTVTSAQKNPTAFYLCASKRLNTEAFFGQGTRLTVV.

The chain uses TRBV6-5 and TRBJ2-5; weak D call: TRBD2 (7 bases). The CDR3 is 15 residues long. Germline assignment: CDR1 MNHEY and CDR2 SVGAGI. Trimming removed 1 base from V and 2 bases from J, with 11 bases in between. In nucleotides, the CDR3 is TGTGCCAGCAGTTACTGGGGGGGCCTACAAGAGACCCAGTACTTC. It specifies CASSYWGGLQETQYF.

This clonotype was recorded a few times. The chain has TRBV18 and TRBJ2-4; D remains ambiguous. V was clipped by 4 bases and J by 0 bases, with 10 bases between them. Per germline, CDR1 KGHSH and CDR2 LQKENI. The CDR3 has 15 amino acids. Written as DNA, the CDR3 is TGTGCCAGCTCACGGGCAGCAATAGCCAAAAACATTCAGTACTTC. Translated, it gives CASSRAAIAKNIQYF. Using reference TRBV18 and TRBJ2-4 for the parts outside the CDR3, the full variable domain is NAGVMQNPRHLVRRRGQEARLRCSPMKGHSHVYWYRQLPEEGLKFMVYLQKENIIDESGMPKERFSAEFPKEGPSILRIQQVVRGDSAAYFCASSRAAIAKNIQYFGAGTRLSVL.

By its share, this clonotype is medium-sized. The chain links TRBV6-5 to TRBJ2-1; D gene uncertain. This CDR3 contains 14 residues. Per germline, CDR1 MNHEY and CDR2 SVGAGI. Trimming shortened V by 2 bases and J by 1 base, and 6 bases separated the two germline ends. CDR3 region: CASSYGVSYNEQFF. CDR3 coding DNA: TGTGCCAGCAGTTACGGGGTTTCCTACAATGAGCAGTTCTTC.

Within the sample, this clonotype is medium-sized (0.01 to 0.1%). The CDR3 region has the DNA TGTGCCAGCAGCCACCTGCCTAGCGGGGGCACAGATACGCAGTATTTT. This translates into CASSHLPSGGTDTQYF. The V call is TRBV11-1, the J call TRBJ2-3; 9 bases agree with TRBD2. Germline V gives CDR1 SGHAT, CDR2 FQDESV (reference sequence). The ends lost 5 bases at V and 1 base at J; junction bases unmatched: 7. The CDR3 is 16 amino acids. Full variable domain (remainder filled in from reference TRBV11-1 and TRBJ2-3): EAEVAQSPRYKITEKSQAVAFWCDPISGHATLYWYRQILGQGPELLVQFQDESVVDDSQLPKDRFSAERLKGVDSTLKIQPAELGDSAMYLCASSHLPSGGTDTQYFGPGTRLTVL.

The rearrangement uses TRBV20-1 and TRBJ2-2, with a weak D call TRBD1 (6 bases). The CDR3 covers 14 residues. V was shortened by 1 base and J by 10 bases, with 16 bases between the two germline ends. Germline-derived CDR1 and CDR2 are DFQATT and SNEGSKA (reference sequence). The CDR3 reads CSARGTESDQELFF. DNA of the CDR3: TGCAGTGCTAGAGGGACAGAGTCGGATCAGGAGCTGTTTTTT.

By sample fraction, this clonotype is medium-sized (0.01 to 0.1%). This chain joins TRBV19 and TRBJ1-5, with 7 bases aligning to TRBD1. The CDR3 sequence is 15 residues long. Germline lookup yields CDR1 LNHDA and CDR2 SQIVND (reference sequence). Trimming removed 6 bases from V and 2 bases from J; junction bases left unmatched: 7. CDR3 protein: CASRAGGLGNQPQHF. In DNA, the CDR3 is TGTGCCAGTAGAGCAGGGGGTCTTGGCAATCAGCCCCAGCATTTT.

This clonotype was detected a few times. This chain connects TRBV18 to TRBJ1-2; the D gene is possibly TRBD1 (6 bases). The V and J ends lost 5 bases and 5 bases respectively, with 12 bases between them. The CDR3 is 13 residues long. The germline gives CDR1 KGHSH, CDR2 LQKENI. The CDR3 region has the DNA TGTGCCAGCTCAAAGGACAGCACATATGGCTACACCTTC. Its translation: CASSKDSTYGYTF.

The chain couples TRBV4-2 to TRBJ2-2; D could derive from TRBD1 or TRBD2 (6 bases each). The CDR3 spans 16 residues. The V gene's germline CDR1 is LGHNA and CDR2 YNFKEQ. Between the trimmed V and J ends, which lost 1 base and 7 bases, there was a span of 16 bases. Written as DNA, the CDR3 is TGTGCCAGCAGCCAAGGAGATCGGGGGCGTGGCGGGGAGCTGTTTTTT. Amino acids: CASSQGDRGRGGELFF.

The CDR3 is CASSLGTGWQTQYF. As DNA, the CDR3 is TGCGCCAGCAGCTTGGGCACAGGGTGGCAGACCCAGTACTTC. This rearrangement joins TRBV5-1 to TRBJ2-5; maybe TRBD1 (6 bases). The V gene lost 0 bases and the J gene lost 6 bases, with 12 bases spanning the gap. The CDR3 is made up of 14 amino acids. The germline gives CDR1 SGHRS, CDR2 YFSETQ.

This clonotype was observed a handful of times. This sequence joins TRBV6-2 or TRBV6-3 and TRBJ2-1, with 12 bases identical to TRBD1. The CDR3 is made up of 13 amino acids. CDR1 and CDR2 from the germline V gene are MNHEY and SVGEGT. V gave up 7 bases and J gave up 8 bases; unmatched junction bases: 3. CDR3 in amino acids: CASIRDRGHEQFF. The CDR3, as DNA: TGTGCCAGCATAAGGGACAGGGGGCATGAGCAGTTCTTC.

To note about this clonotype: The CDR3 carries no conserved terminal phenylalanine or tryptophan, so it likely arises from a read error. The DNA is left out, because the CDR3 cannot be placed on it with certainty; the CDR3 is given as TCRdb lists it. The J gene is TRBJ2-5, the V gene TRBV7-5; the DNA was not used to check the table's D call, TRBD1. TRBV7-5 represents a pseudogene. The CDR3 is 21 amino acids long, termini counted. Here the CDR3 reads CISVSEAYIAPGADSRETQYL.

Turning to this clonotype: A much larger clone sits a single nucleotide away, making a read error possible. The gene calls are TRBV29-1 and TRBJ1-2; D is unresolved. V lost 8 bases and J lost 0, with 10 bases in between. Germline CDR1 SQVTM, CDR2 ANQGSEA. The CDR3 has 12 residues. The CDR3 reads CSFKTANYGYTF. CDR3 sequence (DNA): TGCAGCTTTAAAACAGCTAACTATGGCTACACCTTC.

The chain combines TRBV12-3 or TRBV12-4 with TRBJ1-2; no firm D call. V was shortened by 3 bases and J by 2 bases, with 10 bases between the two germline ends. CDR3 length equals 14 residues. The chain's CDR3 is CASSLPGPNYGYTF. In nucleotides, the CDR3 is TGTGCCAGCAGTTTGCCAGGCCCGAACTATGGCTACACCTTC.